The next 28 T cell receptor beta chains were all read from a single sample in a study of blood T cells in healthy people across ages (dated by TCRdb to about 2015). Receptor libraries were prepared by 5' RACE. A second PCR of roughly 7 to 11 cycles was performed with a sample-barcoded 5' primer and a J-beta primer mix. TCRdb handled the public reads itself, with Q25 trimming in fastp and clone calling in MiXCR, and kept productive beta chains. Every entry covers one CDR3 protein and lists the most common genes and DNA from its rows. This sample gives fewer than 2 million distinct CDR3 sequences in total; about two fifths of them show up just once. The biggest ten clones account for 20% to 25% of the sample. Material for sequencing was blood. All receptors come from a human donor in good health.

The chain employs TRBV4-3 and TRBJ2-1; D is perhaps TRBD2 (6 bases). The CDR3 is 16 amino acids. Germline-derived CDR1 and CDR2 are LGHNA and YSLEER. V dropped 0 bases and J dropped 3 bases, with 12 bases sitting between them. CDR3 bases: TGCGCCAGCAGCCAAGATATTCGGGGGAGCTACAATGAGCAGTTCTTC. It codes for CASSQDIRGSYNEQFF.

A word on this clonotype: One end of the junction varies from germline; a read error may be responsible. V usage is TRBV27 and J usage is TRBJ2-5; perhaps D is TRBD1 or TRBD2 (5 bases each). This CDR3 spans 14 amino acids. Looked up from germline, CDR1 is MNHEY and CDR2 is SMNVEV (reference sequence). The CDR3 protein is CASSILRDQEAQYF. CDR3 in DNA: TGTGCCAGCAGTATATTACGGGACCAAGAGGCCCAGTACTTC.

The chain combines TRBV7-3 with TRBJ2-5, with 11 bases that match TRBD2. Germline assignment: CDR1 SGHTA and CDR2 FQGTGA. The CDR3 extends over 18 amino acids. J gave up 0 bases and V 6 bases, and 12 bases lay outside the gene matches. CDR3 residues: CASRWTSGPYPHQETQYF. The CDR3 coding sequence is TGTGCCAGCAGATGGACTAGCGGGCCCTACCCTCACCAAGAGACCCAGTACTTC.

For this clonotype: One end of the junction does not line up with germline, which may come from a read error. The rearrangement links TRBV18 to TRBJ1-2, with D uncertain. This CDR3 has 16 residues. Germline V gives CDR1 KGHSH, CDR2 LQKENI. In DNA form, the CDR3 reads TGTGCCTGCTCACCTCAGTCTATTCAACACTACAATGGCTACACCTTC. This translates into CACSPQSIQHYNGYTF.

The chain couples TRBV5-1 to TRBJ2-6; D is perhaps TRBD1 or TRBD2 (5 bases each). The ends were cut back, 0 bases at V and 0 bases at J, with 16 bases in the middle. Germline values: CDR1 SGHRS, CDR2 YFSETQ. CDR3 size: 19 residues. The CDR3 nucleotides are TGCGCCAGCAGCTTGGGCCTCGGGACGGAAATCTCTGGGGCCAACGTCCTGACTTTC. Residues: CASSLGLGTEISGANVLTF.

The chain carries TRBV12-3 or TRBV12-4 and TRBJ2-3, with D possibly matching TRBD1 (5 bases). This CDR3 region has 15 residues. V lost 1 base and J 4 bases, leaving 12 bases between the germline ends. Here the CDR3 reads CASSLVAGFPDTQYF. The CDR3 bases are TGTGCCAGCAGTTTAGTCGCAGGGTTCCCAGATACGCAGTATTTT.

This clonotype came up a few times. This chain uses TRBV7-2 with TRBJ2-3; D ambiguous. V dropped 5 bases and J dropped 8 bases, with 14 bases sitting between them. Germline lookup yields CDR1 SGHTA and CDR2 FQGNSA. The CDR3 consists of 13 residues. In DNA, the CDR3 is TGTGCCAGCAGCCCTGGACGGAGTGGTACGCAGTATTTT. Residues: CASSPGRSGTQYF.

This clonotype was detected only a few times. CDR3 DNA: TGTGCCAGCAGCTTAGCCAGGGCAGACGAGCAGTACTTC. Translating it yields CASSLARADEQYF. V gene TRBV7-9 combines with J gene TRBJ2-7; tentative D call: TRBD1 (5 bases). V was pared by 0 bases and J by 5 bases, with 8 bases between. Germline V CDR1 and CDR2: SEHNR, FQNEAQ (reference sequence). CDR3 length: 13 residues.

With regard to this clonotype: An end of the junction differs from the germline gene, which may be a read error. V usage is TRBV12-3 or TRBV12-4 and J usage is TRBJ2-7; TRBD2 matches 11 bases. This CDR3 region has 15 residues. This CDR3 reads CACSAHSGGGYEQYF. The CDR3 DNA reads TGTGCCTGCAGTGCCCATAGCGGGGGGGGGTACGAGCAGTACTTC.

The rearrangement uses TRBV6-1 and TRBJ2-3; maybe TRBD2 (5 bases). The CDR3 sequence is 15 residues long. V was cut by 4 bases and J by 1 base, with 12 bases left in between. Germline V gene sequence: CDR1 MNHNS, CDR2 SASEGT. The DNA for the CDR3 is TGTGCCAGCAGTGGTAGAGGGCACCGCACAGATACGCAGTATTTT. Amino acid sequence: CASSGRGHRTDTQYF.

The gene calls are TRBV29-1 and TRBJ2-2; D not certain. The CDR3 extends over 13 amino acids. Trimming removed 8 bases at V and 2 bases at J, with 12 bases between. Germline V gene lookup returns CDR1 SQVTM and CDR2 ANQGSEA. The CDR3 loop reads CSIRSLNTGELFF. Here the CDR3 DNA reads TGCAGCATCAGGAGCCTTAACACCGGGGAGCTGTTTTTT.

This chain connects TRBV3-1 to TRBJ2-1; 9 bases fit TRBD2. The CDR3 totals 16 residues. The trim removed 0 bases at V and 11 bases at J, leaving 11 bases unmatched. CDR1 is LGHDT, CDR2 YNNKEL, per germline (reference sequence). CDR3 amino acids: CASSQDPSGAFGKQFF. DNA for the CDR3: TGTGCCAGCAGCCAAGATCCTAGCGGGGCCTTTGGGAAGCAGTTCTTC.

A few counts support this clonotype. This chain uses TRBV9 with TRBJ1-1; TRBD1 agrees at 7 bases. This CDR3 is 15 amino acids long. J gave up 3 bases and V 3 bases, and 8 bases lay outside the gene matches. Germline CDR1 and CDR2: SGDLS and YYNGEE. This CDR3 reads CASSGRQGRDTEAFF. The CDR3 DNA sequence: TGTGCCAGCAGCGGTCGACAGGGTCGGGACACTGAAGCTTTCTTT.

The DNA for the CDR3 is TGCAGTGCTATAACGCCTCAAGAGACCCAGTACTTC. Residues: CSAITPQETQYF. The chain couples TRBV20-1 to TRBJ2-5; D not resolved. The CDR3 loop spans 12 amino acids. Germline-derived CDR1 and CDR2 are DFQATT and SNEGSKA (reference sequence). V was trimmed by 4 bases and J by 2 bases, leaving 8 bases between them.

In its sample, this clonotype was seen a few times. V usage is TRBV29-1 and J usage is TRBJ2-1; D is ambiguous. V lost 4 bases, J lost 14 bases, and 12 bases lay in between. Germline CDR1 is SQVTM and CDR2 is ANQGSEA. This CDR3 comprises 10 residues. The CDR3 DNA is TGCAGCGTTGGGCAGGATGGGGAGTTCTTC. Protein product: CSVGQDGEFF.

The gene calls are TRBV5-4 and TRBJ2-5; 10 positions agree with TRBD1. Germline CDR1 SGHNT, CDR2 YYREEE (reference sequence). V lost 4 bases, J lost 2 bases, and 5 bases stayed unmatched. CDR3 length: 15 amino acids. The CDR3 here is CASSGGGQGQETQYF. The CDR3 DNA reads TGTGCCAGCAGCGGAGGGGGACAGGGGCAAGAGACCCAGTACTTC.

A few counts support this clonotype. The rearrangement links TRBV4-1 to TRBJ2-7; perhaps TRBD2 as D (5 bases). Trimming took 5 bases from V and 0 from J, leaving 20 bases between them. CDR1 MGHRA and CDR2 YSYEKL come from the germline V gene. The CDR3 totals 17 residues. The CDR3: CASSTRVAPYSSYEQYF. The DNA for the CDR3 is TGCGCCAGCAGCACCCGGGTAGCGCCCTATAGCTCCTACGAGCAGTACTTC.

The V and J genes are TRBV20-1 and TRBJ2-4, with D hard to call. The V gene's germline CDR1 is DFQATT and CDR2 SNEGSKA (reference sequence). V was shortened by 0 bases and J by 8 bases, with 5 bases between the two germline ends. The CDR3 sequence is 11 residues long. CDR3 protein: CSARDSHIQYF. CDR3 DNA: TGCAGTGCTAGAGATTCGCACATTCAGTACTTC.

Comment on this clonotype: This may stem from a read error, because a much larger clone lies one nucleotide away. V usage is TRBV9 and J usage is TRBJ2-4; perhaps TRBD2 as D (6 bases). The J call is doubtful: the DNA matches TRBJ2-7 better. The CDR3 runs 15 residues. Germline CDR1 is SGDLS and CDR2 is YYNGEE. CDR3: CASSVGNGDFYEQYF. In DNA, the CDR3 is TGTGCCAGCAGCGTCGGTAACGGGGACTTCTACGAGCAGTACTTC.

V is TRBV7-3 and J is TRBJ2-3; TRBD2 matches 13 bases. The J segment lost 4 bases and the V segment lost 5 bases, leaving 6 bases of the junction unmatched. This CDR3 is built from 16 residues. Germline CDR1 SGHTA, CDR2 FQGTGA. The CDR3 region has the DNA TGTGCCAGCAGCCCTAACGGACTAGCGGGGGCAGATACGCAGTATTTT. Its protein product is CASSPNGLAGADTQYF.

As DNA, the CDR3 is TGTGCCAGCAGCGGGGGGACGGTTAGCTATGGCTACACCTTC. Protein product: CASSGGTVSYGYTF. The chain has TRBV7-9 and TRBJ1-2; the D gene is possibly TRBD1 (5 bases). Germline CDR1 and CDR2: SEHNR and FQNEAQ (reference sequence). Trimming shortened V by 5 bases and J by 4 bases, and 14 bases separated the two germline ends. The CDR3 has 14 residues.

This clonotype was seen more than once but under ten times. The chain recombines TRBV5-1 with TRBJ1-4; D unresolved. The CDR3 contains 13 residues. Germline CDR1 is SGHRS and CDR2 is YFSETQ. The V and J ends lost 4 bases and 8 bases respectively, with 12 bases between them. This chain's CDR3 is CASSPGPREKLFF. CDR3 bases: TGCGCCAGCAGCCCCGGGCCCCGGGAAAAACTGTTTTTT.

This chain connects TRBV11-2 to TRBJ2-1; D may match TRBD1 or TRBD2 (6 bases each). V was trimmed by 10 bases and J by 0 bases, leaving 13 bases between them. The CDR3 totals 14 residues. The V gene's germline CDR1 is SGHAT and CDR2 FQNNGV. The CDR3 nucleotides are TGTGCCACCCGGGGGCTTAGCTCCTACAATGAGCAGTTCTTC. Translating gives CATRGLSSYNEQFF.

This clonotype was observed a handful of times. The chain joins TRBV6-6 to TRBJ1-5; 10 nucleotides match TRBD1. Germline V gene data show CDR1 as MNHNY and CDR2 as SVGAGI (reference sequence). V trimming: 4 bases; J trimming: 1 base; junction bases outside the gene matches: 4. There are 16 residues in the CDR3. Here the CDR3 DNA reads TGTGCCAGCAGTTTAGGACAGGGGGGAAGCAATCAGCCCCAGCATTTT. Translation: CASSLGQGGSNQPQHF.

The CDR3 nucleotides are TGTGCCAGCAGCTCTCAGGGGGACTACAATGAGCAGTTCTTC. It specifies CASSSQGDYNEQFF. This rearrangement joins TRBV7-9 to TRBJ2-1; 7 nucleotides agree with TRBD1. This CDR3 contains 14 residues. Germline V gene data show CDR1 as SEHNR and CDR2 as FQNEAQ (reference sequence). The trim removed 4 bases at V and 3 bases at J, leaving 3 bases unmatched.

Remarks on this clonotype: A read error may explain this, as a much larger clone is one base away. This chain joins TRBV7-8 and TRBJ2-5; 8 bases match TRBD2. Germline trimming cut 6 bases from V and 0 bases from J; bases unmatched to any gene: 3. This CDR3 region has 14 residues. Looked up from germline, CDR1 is SGHVS and CDR2 is FQNEAQ. CDR3 coding DNA: TGTGCCAGCAGGGTAGCGGGGTACCAAGAGACCCAGTACTTC. Translating it yields CASRVAGYQETQYF.

The chain carries TRBV19 and TRBJ1-5; TRBD1 aligns across 8 bases. The V and J ends lost 9 bases and 2 bases, in that order; junction bases with no gene match: 3. The germline CDR1 and CDR2 sequences are LNHDA and SQIVND (reference sequence). The length of the CDR3 is 13 residues. The chain's CDR3 is CASQTGGNQPQHF. The CDR3 DNA sequence: TGTGCCAGCCAGACAGGGGGCAATCAGCCCCAGCATTTT.

This rearrangement joins TRBV6-2 or TRBV6-3 to TRBJ2-1; D uncertain. CDR3 size: 16 residues. Germline CDR1 reads MNHEY; CDR2 reads SVGEGT. The V and J ends lost 0 bases and 0 bases respectively, with 9 bases between them. The CDR3 nucleotides are TGTGCCAGCAGTTACTCCCACATGTACTCCTACAATGAGCAGTTCTTC. Its protein product is CASSYSHMYSYNEQFF.